A selection of T cell receptor beta chains follows, all from one sample in a study of blood T cells in healthy people across ages. One entry per CDR3 protein results from TCRdb running MiXCR on the 5' RACE reads. Of some 1.5 million distinct CDR3 sequences listed, about 45% are singletons. Sequences were obtained from blood. These receptors all come from a woman younger than 30 in good health. Each CDR3 is given without its conserved first and last residue. Not every row has a clone size; where given, it reads once, few, many or a size class.

clone_size	v_call	cdr3_length	cdr3_aa
-	TRBV6-6	11	VSRGDRNTEAF
few	TRBV4-2	14	ASSPTAGPSTDTQY
-	TRBV15	15	ATSRDRLAGGLDTQY
-	TRBV5-1	13	ASSWSQGRHYGYT
-	TRBV25-1	14	ASSSYRRGDAYEQY
-	TRBV30	11	AWPGSGDGIQY
-	TRBV7-7	14	ASSLVGPAPIYEQY
few	TRBV12-3/TRBV12-4	12	ASSLAGLANEQF
-	TRBV11-2	15	ASSSRDTRGSYNEQF
many	TRBV28	10	ASSSLNYGYT
few	TRBV7-9	14	ASSPVRGPSTDTQY
-	TRBV30	11	AWKGLAGNEQY
many	TRBV21-1	14	ASSTRPGQCSYEQY
once	TRBV5-5	13	ASSWGLGVYNEQF
-	TRBV14	15	ASSQDPGLAAFHTQY
few	TRBV5-6	12	ASSLVAALPEAF
-	TRBV18	15	ASSSTLLGAFSYEQY
-	TRBV3-1	13	ASSRSSGGLETQY
-	TRBV4-1	13	ASSRWTTGNQPQH
-	TRBV28	18	ASSLWGPSGRALSYNEQF
-	TRBV4-3	16	ASSQYNGRLPVGDTQY
-	TRBV5-1	14	ASSLDPGQRNTEAF
-	TRBV30	12	ASQEGNYNTEAF
-	TRBV27	12	ASFLVGGSYEQY
-	TRBV28	12	ASSFWSAPYEQY
-	TRBV5-1	10	ASILATGEQY
few	TRBV11-2	14	ASSRPGGPMVWEQY
-	TRBV2	9	ASSGDGTQY
-	TRBV6-2/TRBV6-3	10	ASSSLVKTQY
-	TRBV20-1	15	SAREQGRSSYNSPLH
-	TRBV7-6	15	ASSLIGGTPYQETQY
few	TRBV7-3	11	ASSLTDDTEAF
-	TRBV27	12	ASRQGGTGEKLF
few	TRBV4-3	13	ASSQDNDWTYEQY
-	TRBV3-1	11	ASSQIDRAEQY
-	TRBV4-3	13	ASSLGQAEIGGYT
-	TRBV7-2	12	ASTTQRGTDTQY
-	TRBV25-1	17	ASSEGTSGGGSSYNEQF
-	TRBV6-5	14	ASLRLLAVRSNEQY
-	TRBV6-6	13	ASSYRRGNTGELF
many	TRBV5-1	14	ASSLGSGTGVNEQF
few	TRBV2	12	ASSEHGTAYEQY
few	TRBV12-3/TRBV12-4	12	ASSLETLLYEQY
-	TRBV5-1	13	ASSYWTGDPYEQY
few	TRBV27	12	ASSLGGTPYGYT
few	TRBV29-1	12	SVEKMGLLAVAF
-	TRBV29-1	12	SVEVRINTGELF
once	TRBV20-1	15	SASDRRASGASYEQY
-	TRBV25-1	11	ASSGGASYEQY
-	TRBV4-3	13	ASSLQTGGQETQY